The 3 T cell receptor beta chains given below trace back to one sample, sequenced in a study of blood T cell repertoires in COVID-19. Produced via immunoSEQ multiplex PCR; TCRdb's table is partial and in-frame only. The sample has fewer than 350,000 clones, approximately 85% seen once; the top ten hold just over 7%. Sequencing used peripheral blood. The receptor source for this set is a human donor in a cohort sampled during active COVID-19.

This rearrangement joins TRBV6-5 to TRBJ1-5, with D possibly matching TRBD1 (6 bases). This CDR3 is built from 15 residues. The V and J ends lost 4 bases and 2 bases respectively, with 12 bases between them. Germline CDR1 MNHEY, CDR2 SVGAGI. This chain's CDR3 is CASSSGHRGNQPQHF. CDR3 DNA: TGTGCCAGCAGTTCGGGACATCGGGGCAATCAGCCCCAGCATTTT.

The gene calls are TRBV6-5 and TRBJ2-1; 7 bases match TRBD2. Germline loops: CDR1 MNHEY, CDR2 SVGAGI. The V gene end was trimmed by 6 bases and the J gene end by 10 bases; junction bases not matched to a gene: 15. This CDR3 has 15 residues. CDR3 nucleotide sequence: TGTGCCAGCAGGGGATCCGGGGCGGGGGTTGGAGAGCAGTTCTTC. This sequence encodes CASRGSGAGVGEQFF.

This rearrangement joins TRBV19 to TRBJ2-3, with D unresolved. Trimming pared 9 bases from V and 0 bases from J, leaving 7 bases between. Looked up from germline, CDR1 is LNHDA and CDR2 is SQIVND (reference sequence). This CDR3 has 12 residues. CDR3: CASRESTDTQYF. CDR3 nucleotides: TGTGCCAGCCGAGAGAGCACAGATACGCAGTATTTT.